The 21 T cell receptor beta chains given below trace back to one sample, sequenced in a study of blood T cell repertoires in COVID-19. Method: immunoSEQ multiplex PCR; TCRdb's copy keeps in-frame clones and lacks some. Of approximately 280,000 clones in the sample, roughly four fifths are singletons; the top ten hold about 5%. Specimen: PBMCs or T cells enriched from blood (not recorded which). The origin of the receptors is a man in his forties who had been exposed to COVID-19.

There are a few counts of this clone. The chain joins TRBV9 to TRBJ2-7, with TRBD2 identical over 14 bases. V dropped 4 bases and J dropped 6; count of bases not matched to a gene: 15. CDR3 size: 18 residues. Per the germline V gene, CDR1 is SGDLS and CDR2 is YYNGEE. CDR3 coding DNA: TGTGCCAGCAGCCCAATACTGGGACTAGCGGGAGTCCTAGGCGAGCAGTACTTC. Its protein product is CASSPILGLAGVLGEQYF.

This clone was observed a handful of times. V and J are TRBV7-9 and TRBJ2-1; 9 bases map to TRBD1. The CDR3 is 19 amino acids. Trimming at V came to 6 bases and at J to 8 bases, leaving 23 bases not matched to a gene. Germline V gene data show CDR1 as SEHNR and CDR2 as FQNEAQ (reference sequence). DNA for the CDR3: TGTGCCAGCAGGCATAATGTCGGGCGTCGGGACAGGGAGATTGATGAGCAGTTCTTC. This encodes CASRHNVGRRDREIDEQFF.

This clone has ten or more counts. Other nucleotide sequences from this sample produce the same CDR3. V gene TRBV15 combines with J gene TRBJ1-5; D is possibly TRBD1 (6 bases). Germline V gene sequence: CDR1 LNHNV, CDR2 YYDKDF (reference sequence). The CDR3 loop spans 14 amino acids. V was pared by 1 base and J by 2 bases, with 6 bases between. CDR3: CATSRGQGNQPQHF. The CDR3 DNA is TGTGCCACCAGCAGAGGACAGGGCAATCAGCCCCAGCATTTT.

CDR3 bases: TGTGCCAGCAGCTCCCCTACAGGGGGCCCCTACAATGAGCAGTTCTTC. It translates to CASSSPTGGPYNEQFF. V and J are TRBV7-2 and TRBJ2-1; 9 bases are shared with TRBD1. The CDR3 contains 16 residues. Per the germline V gene, CDR1 is SGHTA and CDR2 is FQGNSA. The trim removed 4 bases at V and 2 bases at J, leaving 6 bases unmatched.

This chain uses TRBV7-5 with TRBJ2-7; TRBD2 was called by the table and not checked on the DNA. TRBV7-5 is flagged as a pseudogene. The CDR3 runs 17 residues. CDR3 in DNA: TGTGCCAGAAGCTTACGGTTCCCGGTAGCGAATACCTACGAGCAGTACTTC. Its protein is CARSLRFPVANTYEQYF.

This chain uses TRBV5-1 with TRBJ2-5, with D uncertain. The CDR3 totals 14 residues. Trimming shortened V by 7 bases and J by 3 bases, and 16 bases separated the two germline ends. Germline CDR1 reads SGHRS; CDR2 reads YFSETQ. Here the CDR3 DNA reads TGCGCCAGCCGATTTGAGGTGGTCGAAGAGACCCAGTACTTC. Its translation is CASRFEVVEETQYF.

The rearrangement links TRBV6-5 to TRBJ2-2; 10 bases are shared with TRBD2. Germline V gene sequence: CDR1 MNHEY, CDR2 SVGAGI. Trimming took 7 bases from V and 1 from J; bases not matched to a gene: 3. The CDR3 is made up of 15 amino acids. The CDR3 nucleotides are TGTGCCAGCACCCGACTAGCGGGGAACACCGGGGAGCTGTTTTTT. Amino acids: CASTRLAGNTGELFF.

This chain connects TRBV6-5 to TRBJ1-3; D not certain. The CDR3 is made up of 13 amino acids. The V gene lost 4 bases and the J gene lost 1 base, with 5 bases spanning the gap. CDR1 MNHEY and CDR2 SVGAGI come from the germline V gene. The CDR3 DNA follows: TGTGCCAGCAGTTTGTCATCTGGAAACACCATATATTTT. Translating gives CASSLSSGNTIYF.

Only a few counts were recorded for this clone. This sequence joins TRBV3-1 (or the pseudogene TRBV3-2) and TRBJ2-7, with D maybe TRBD2 (6 bases). The V end was cut by 5 bases, the J end by 3 bases, with 17 bases between. Germline V gene sequence: CDR1 LGHDT, CDR2 YNNKEL (reference sequence). The CDR3 has 15 residues. The CDR3 DNA reads TGTGCCAGCAGCGGAGGGAAGCACCTAGGCTACGAGCAGTACTTC. Translating it yields CASSGGKHLGYEQYF.

The J gene is TRBJ1-4, the V gene TRBV7-8, with D maybe TRBD1 (5 bases). The V end was cut by 3 bases, the J end by 5 bases, with 13 bases between. CDR3 length: 15 residues. The germline gives CDR1 SGHVS, CDR2 FQNEAQ. The CDR3 sequence: CASSLRGVLNEKLFF. The CDR3 coding sequence is TGTGCCAGCAGCTTGCGGGGCGTTTTGAATGAAAAACTGTTTTTT.

The chain employs TRBV6-5 and TRBJ2-7; D not certain. This CDR3 is built from 12 residues. Germline assignment: CDR1 MNHEY and CDR2 SVGAGI. Trimming pared 6 bases from V and 5 bases from J, leaving 11 bases between. The CDR3 DNA sequence: TGTGCCAGCAGCCTGAAAGAGGACGAGCAGTACTTC. Protein: CASSLKEDEQYF.

The rearrangement links TRBV29-1 to TRBJ1-2; D is unresolved. V lost 6 bases to trimming and J lost 8 bases, with 19 bases between them. CDR1 and CDR2 from the germline V gene are SQVTM and ANQGSEA. The CDR3 totals 13 residues. CDR3 amino acids: CSVVLISGAGYTF. The CDR3 DNA sequence: TGCAGCGTGGTCCTAATAAGTGGTGCCGGCTACACCTTC.

V and J are TRBV20-1 and TRBJ2-7; unclear D gene. CDR3 length: 11 amino acids. Germline CDR1 and CDR2: DFQATT and SNEGSKA (reference sequence). V was shortened by 6 bases and J by 4 bases, with 10 bases between the two germline ends. The CDR3 here is CSAGIGYEQYF. The CDR3 DNA is TGCAGTGCGGGCATTGGGTACGAGCAGTACTTC.

This clone was recorded a few times. The chain employs TRBV19 and TRBJ1-6; unclear D gene. Trimming took 0 bases from V and 3 from J, leaving 12 bases between them. The CDR3 covers 17 residues. Looked up from germline, CDR1 is LNHDA and CDR2 is SQIVND (reference sequence). The CDR3 is CASSIDASAVYNSPLHF. The CDR3 DNA reads TGTGCCAGTAGTATAGACGCCTCGGCGGTCTATAATTCACCCCTCCACTTT.

This chain joins TRBV5-1 and TRBJ2-7; 11 nucleotides align to TRBD2. This CDR3 has 17 residues. The germline CDR1 and CDR2 sequences are SGHRS and YFSETQ. Losses at the gene ends were 0 bases for V and 0 bases for J; bases not matched to a gene: 5. The CDR3 loop is CASSLEGTSGYSYEQYF. The CDR3 DNA is TGCGCCAGCAGCTTGGAGGGGACTAGCGGATACTCCTACGAGCAGTACTTC.

The chain links TRBV19 to TRBJ1-1; D not certain. V dropped 3 bases and J dropped 0 bases, with 11 bases sitting between them. The CDR3 has 15 residues. Germline V gene lookup returns CDR1 LNHDA and CDR2 SQIVND (reference sequence). The CDR3 spells CASSIPGSMNTEAFF. The CDR3 bases are TGTGCCAGTAGTATCCCTGGGAGCATGAACACTGAAGCTTTCTTT.

The chain recombines TRBV24-1 with TRBJ2-5; 8 bases align to TRBD2. This CDR3 has 15 residues. The V segment lost 4 bases and the J segment 5 bases; nucleotides outside the gene matches: 8. Germline loops: CDR1 KGHDR, CDR2 SFDVKD. The CDR3 bases are TGTGCCACCAGTGACCCCAGCGGGAGTTGGGAGACCCAGTACTTC. This codes for CATSDPSGSWETQYF.

The genes are TRBV11-3 and TRBJ2-7; D is possibly TRBD1 (5 bases). CDR3 length: 12 amino acids. V lost 6 bases to trimming and J lost 1 base, with 7 bases between them. Germline V gene lookup returns CDR1 SGHNT and CDR2 YENEEA. CDR3 residues: CASSQGSYEQYF. For the CDR3, the DNA is TGTGCCAGCAGTCAGGGATCCTACGAGCAGTACTTC. The full variable domain, with the rest looked up from reference TRBV11-3 and TRBJ2-7, is EAGVVQSPRYKIIEKKQPVAFWCNPISGHNTLYWYLQNLGQGPELLIRYENEEAVDDSQLPKDRFSAERLKGVDSTLKIQPAELGDSAVYLCASSQGSYEQYFGPGTRLTVT.

In DNA, the CDR3 is TGTGCCAGTAGTGTCGGACTAGCGGGAACTGAGCAGTTCTTC. Amino acids: CASSVGLAGTEQFF. V gene TRBV19 combines with J gene TRBJ2-1; TRBD2 agrees at 12 bases. Looked up from germline, CDR1 is LNHDA and CDR2 is SQIVND (reference sequence). V lost 5 bases to trimming and J lost 9 bases; unmatched junction nucleotides: 5. This CDR3 comprises 14 residues.

Only a few counts were recorded for this clone. CDR3 nucleotides: TGTGCCAGCAGCGACAGGGGATCGTCCGGAAACACCATATATTTT. Its protein product is CASSDRGSSGNTIYF. The genes are TRBV9 and TRBJ1-3; TRBD1 aligns across 7 bases. The CDR3 has 15 amino acids. Unmatched junction bases numbered 7, after V lost 3 bases and J lost 4 bases. The germline V gene encodes CDR1 SGDLS and CDR2 YYNGEE.

The chain recombines TRBV30 with TRBJ1-2; D uncertain. The CDR3 has 12 residues. Trimming cost V 2 bases and J 7 bases, with 11 bases left between them. Germline loops: CDR1 GTSNPN, CDR2 SVGIG (reference sequence). The CDR3 region is CAWSPQHGGYTF. In DNA form, the CDR3 reads TGTGCCTGGAGTCCCCAACATGGTGGCTACACCTTC.